This passage covers 7 T cell receptor beta chains from one sample sequenced in a study of T cells in Graves' hyperthyroidism and ophthalmopathy. What was amplified from RNA transcripts were TCR beta CDR3 regions. Initially, a first-round RT-PCR of the TCR CDR3 employed the HTBI primer set. TCRdb called the multiplex PCR reads again in MiXCR, with one record for every CDR3 protein. This sample yields approximately 220,000 distinct CDR3 sequences, of which about 17% are seen a single time; 35% to 50% belongs to the top ten. Sequenced sample: blood. These receptors all stem from a middle-aged man with Graves' hyperthyroidism.

In this sample, this clonotype turned up a few times. The V and J genes are TRBV10-3 and TRBJ1-1, with 7 bases that match TRBD1. The CDR3 is made up of 14 amino acids. The V segment lost 6 bases and the J segment 4 bases; nucleotides outside the gene matches: 8. Germline CDR1 reads ENHRY; CDR2 reads SYGVKD. In DNA form, the CDR3 reads TGTGCCATCAGATTGGGACAGTCCTCCACTGAAGCTTTCTTT. Its protein product is CAIRLGQSSTEAFF.

This clonotype was recorded at least ten times. V is TRBV27 and J is TRBJ2-1; D is perhaps TRBD1 or TRBD2 (5 bases each). Germline loops: CDR1 MNHEY, CDR2 SMNVEV (reference sequence). The CDR3 loop spans 14 amino acids. V lost 4 bases, J lost 6 bases, and 13 bases lay in between. The CDR3 is CASSSGTLSNEQFF. CDR3 in DNA: TGTGCCAGCAGTTCCGGGACCCTAAGCAATGAGCAGTTCTTC.

The chain carries TRBV27 and TRBJ1-3; 8 bases map to TRBD1. Per germline, CDR1 MNHEY and CDR2 SMNVEV (reference sequence). V was pared by 3 bases and J by 1 base, with 5 bases of the junction left unmatched. There are 16 residues in the CDR3. The CDR3: CASSLRQGISGNTIYF. CDR3 bases: TGTGCCAGCAGTTTGCGACAGGGGATTTCTGGAAACACCATATATTTT.

The chain couples TRBV19 to TRBJ2-3; 10 bases match TRBD2. Germline V gene lookup returns CDR1 LNHDA and CDR2 SQIVND (reference sequence). The CDR3 runs 15 residues. Trimming removed 7 bases from V and 0 bases from J; junction bases left unmatched: 4. CDR3 sequence (DNA): TGTGCCAGTACCCCACTAGCGGGAAGCACAGATACGCAGTATTTT. It yields the protein CASTPLAGSTDTQYF.

The chain is built from TRBV5-4 and TRBJ2-3; D is unresolved. The CDR3 runs 12 residues. CDR1 is SGHNT and CDR2 is YYREEE in the germline V gene (reference sequence). V was pared by 3 bases and J by 8 bases, with 10 bases between. The CDR3 DNA is TGTGCCAGCAGCTCCGACTGGGTTACGCAGTATTTT. Encoded protein: CASSSDWVTQYF.

This clonotype was seen repeatedly, ten times or more. The chain has TRBV6-1 and TRBJ2-7; TRBD2 might be the D (5 bases). Germline V CDR1 and CDR2: MNHNS, SASEGT. The CDR3 runs 12 residues. The V end was cut by 3 bases, the J end by 2 bases, with 5 bases between. CDR3 sequence reads: CASSEGAYEQYF. The CDR3 DNA reads as TGTGCCAGCAGTGAGGGAGCCTACGAGCAGTACTTC.

The sample holds many counts of this clonotype. The chain links TRBV20-1 to TRBJ1-4, with D tentatively TRBD1 (5 bases). The germline V and J ends were trimmed by 3 bases and 3 bases, with 11 bases remaining between them. CDR1 is DFQATT and CDR2 is SNEGSKA in the germline V gene (reference sequence). The CDR3 spans 14 residues. CDR3 coding DNA: TGCAGTGCTAGGGAGGGGCGTGCTAATGAAAAACTGTTTTTT. Amino acids: CSAREGRANEKLFF.